This T cell receptor (beta chain) is drawn from a study of blood T cell repertoires in COVID-19 (TCRdb year 2020). Background for the entire study: The collaborator samples originated in the United States, Italy and Spain and spanned the acute and convalescent phases of COVID-19. The prospective study material was composed of cDNA or gDNA derived from T cells, B-cell-depleted T cells, or PBMCs. Deeply sampled blood TCRbeta repertoires from subjects exposed to, actively infected with, or recovered from COVID-19 were included in the dataset. The repertoires were made available in a free public database intended to serve as a resource for research on the immune response to SARS-CoV-2. The samples were drawn from two sources: the first 160 participants of the ongoing ImmuneRACE study, and 1,200 or so subjects contributed by 6 global collaborators. Nearly every sample came with metadata listing a de-identified subject ID, COVID-19 status, age in years and sex. Where HLA class I and class II types were available, the types were taken from metadata supplied by the sample provider, not from assay-based typing. The study at large found these results: Clinical and demographic metadata were provided uncurated, with the amount varying by source and participant.

Each collaborating institution followed its own protocols to collect whole blood in K2EDTA tubes. For TCRbeta analysis, collaborator samples were shipped as frozen whole blood, as isolated PBMCs, or as DNA extracted from either sample type. TCRbeta CDR3 regions were amplified from genomic DNA by means of the immunoSEQ Assay, a bias-controlled multiplex PCR. In the authors' own workflow: The number of nucleated cells in each sample was estimated from the amplification of reference gene primers within the assay. To quantify the absolute abundance of each unique TCRbeta CDR3 rearrangement, sequence reads were collapsed and filtered. For each sample, productive Simpson clonality was calculated as the square root of Simpson's diversity index across productive rearrangements. Imported from immuneACCESS, the table was reduced by TCRdb to in-frame sequences with V and J called. These copies leave out some clones; in studies compared against another copy, an unresolved V gene accounts for under half, and the cause of the remainder is not known. V and J calls and clone size are given by that table; D and trimming were obtained from the DNA. Recorded for this sample are a few hundred thousand clones; roughly 90% of them occurred a single time. About 12% of the sample is held by the ten biggest clonotypes.

For this chain, trimming is 3 bases at the V end and 7 bases at the J end, and the number of junction bases without a gene match is 6. The CDR3 covers 13 residues, taking in both the cysteine and the phenylalanine. CDR3 DNA only is kept here, 39 bases in frame from base 1. CDR1 and CDR2, looked up from the germline V gene, are SGHRS and YFSETQ. Notes on this clone: This clone's antigen is unknown. One base away there is no much larger clone; base qualities are not given.

The receptor comes from a woman in her sixties with acute or convalescent COVID-19. This chain is built from TRBV5-1 and TRBJ1-1; TRBD1 lines up with 7 middle nucleotides. Sequences were obtained from peripheral blood. The DNA sequence reads TGCGCCAGCAGCTCTGACAGGGCTGGTGAAGCTTTCTTT. This translates into CASSSDRAGEAFF.